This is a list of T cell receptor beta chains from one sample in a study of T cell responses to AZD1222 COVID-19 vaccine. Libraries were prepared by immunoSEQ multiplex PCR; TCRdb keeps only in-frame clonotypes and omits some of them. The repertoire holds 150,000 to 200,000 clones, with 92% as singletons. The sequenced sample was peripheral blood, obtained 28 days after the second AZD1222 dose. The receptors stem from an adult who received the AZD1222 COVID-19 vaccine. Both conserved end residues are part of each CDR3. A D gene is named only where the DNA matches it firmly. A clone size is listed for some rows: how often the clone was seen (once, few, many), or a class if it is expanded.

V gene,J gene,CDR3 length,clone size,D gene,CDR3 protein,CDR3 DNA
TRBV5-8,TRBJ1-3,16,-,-,CASNRPNRYSGNTIYF,TGTGCCAGCAATAGACCGAACCGATACTCTGGAAACACCATATATTTT
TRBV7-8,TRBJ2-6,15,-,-,CASSVTLSGANVLTF,TGTGCCAGCAGCGTCACCCTCTCTGGGGCCAACGTCCTGACTTTC
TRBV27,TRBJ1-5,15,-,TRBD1,CASGTGERGNQPQHF,TGTGCCAGCGGGACAGGGGAAAGGGGGAATCAGCCCCAGCATTTT
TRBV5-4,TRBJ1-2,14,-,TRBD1,CASSYPTGNYGYTF,TGTGCCAGCAGCTACCCGACAGGGAACTATGGCTACACCTTC
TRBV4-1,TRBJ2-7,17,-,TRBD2,CASSQSAGGAGSYEQYF,TGCGCCAGCAGCCAGTCGGCGGGCGGAGCGGGATCCTACGAGCAGTACTTC
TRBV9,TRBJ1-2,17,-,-,CASSPVAFVQINYGYTF,TGTGCCAGCAGCCCCGTAGCGTTTGTACAGATCAACTATGGCTACACCTTC
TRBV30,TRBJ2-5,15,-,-,CAWSVKSPGLETQYF,TGTGCCTGGAGTGTAAAGAGTCCGGGTTTAGAGACCCAGTACTTC
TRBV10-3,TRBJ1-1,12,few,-,CAISEGDTEAFF,TGTGCCATCAGTGAAGGGGACACTGAAGCTTTCTTT
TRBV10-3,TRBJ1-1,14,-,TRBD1,CAISPRGFRTEAFF,TGTGCCATCAGCCCCAGGGGGTTTAGGACTGAAGCTTTCTTT
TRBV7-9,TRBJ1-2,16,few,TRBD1,CASSPRDRGQWYGYTF,TGTGCCAGCAGCCCCAGGGACAGGGGGCAATGGTATGGCTACACCTTC
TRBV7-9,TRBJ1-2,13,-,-,CASSPGVLYGYTF,TGTGCCAGCAGCCCAGGGGTACTCTATGGCTACACCTTC
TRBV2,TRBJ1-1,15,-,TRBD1,CASSKYGQENTEAFF,TGTGCCAGCAGTAAATACGGACAGGAGAACACTGAAGCTTTCTTT
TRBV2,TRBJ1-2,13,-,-,CASRDGRYYGYTF,TGTGCCAGCAGGGACGGACGGTACTATGGCTACACCTTC
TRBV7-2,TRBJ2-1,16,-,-,CASIDRPRGTYNEQFF,TGTGCCAGCATCGACCGCCCGCGGGGCACCTACAATGAGCAGTTCTTC
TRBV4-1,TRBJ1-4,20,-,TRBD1,CASSHPRLDREYKGNEKLFF,TGCGCCAGCAGCCACCCTCGCCTGGACAGGGAGTACAAGGGTAATGAAAAACTGTTTTTT
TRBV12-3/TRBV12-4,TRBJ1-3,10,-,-,CAAGGNTIYF,TGTGCCGCAGGGGGAAACACCATATATTTT
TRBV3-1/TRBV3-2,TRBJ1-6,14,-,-,CASSQGPNNSPLHF,TGTGCCAGCAGCCAAGGACCAAATAATTCACCCCTCCACTTT
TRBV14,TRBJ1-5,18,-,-,CASSPRPADQYSNQPQHF,TGTGCCAGCAGCCCCCGACCTGCCGACCAATATAGCAATCAGCCCCAGCATTTT
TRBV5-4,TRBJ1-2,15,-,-,CASSPRPGPSHGYTF,TGTGCCAGCAGCCCGCGACCGGGACCGTCGCATGGCTACACCTTC
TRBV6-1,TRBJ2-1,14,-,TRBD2,CASSEAAGDNEQFF,TGTGCCAGCAGTGAAGCGGCGGGAGACAATGAGCAGTTCTTC
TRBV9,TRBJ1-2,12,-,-,CASSPRQGITTF,TGTGCCAGCAGCCCCCGGCAAGGGATTACCACCTTC
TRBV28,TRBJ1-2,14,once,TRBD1,CASSPPDRAPGYTF,TGTGCCAGCAGCCCACCGGACAGGGCTCCAGGCTACACCTTC
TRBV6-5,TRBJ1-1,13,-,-,CASSYGQNTEAFF,TGTGCCAGCAGTTACGGCCAGAACACTGAAGCTTTCTTT
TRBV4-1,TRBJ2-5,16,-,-,CASSQDPREVLETQYF,TGCGCCAGCAGCCAAGATCCGAGGGAAGTCTTGGAGACCCAGTACTTC
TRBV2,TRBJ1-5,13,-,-,CASSPQSRQPQHF,TGTGCCAGCAGCCCCCAGAGCCGACAGCCCCAGCATTTT
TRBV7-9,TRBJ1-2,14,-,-,CASSFTGPKYGYTF,TGTGCCAGCAGCTTTACGGGACCGAAGTATGGCTACACCTTC
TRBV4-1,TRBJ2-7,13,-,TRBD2,CASSQEGGSEQYF,TGCGCCAGCAGCCAAGAGGGAGGGAGCGAGCAGTACTTC
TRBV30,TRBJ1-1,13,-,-,CAWSIVMNTEAFF,TGTGCCTGGAGTATAGTAATGAACACTGAAGCTTTCTTT
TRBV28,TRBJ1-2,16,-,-,CASDPHGGGANYGYTF,TGTGCCAGTGACCCCCACGGGGGAGGGGCGAACTATGGCTACACCTTC
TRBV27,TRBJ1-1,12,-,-,CASKQGNTEAFF,TGTGCCAGCAAGCAGGGGAACACTGAAGCTTTCTTT
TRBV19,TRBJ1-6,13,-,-,CASSINREAPLHF,TGTGCCAGTAGTATTAACAGGGAAGCACCCCTCCACTTT
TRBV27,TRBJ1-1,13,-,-,CASSLSTNTEAFF,TGTGCCAGCAGTTTATCGACGAACACTGAAGCTTTCTTT
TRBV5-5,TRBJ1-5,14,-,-,CASSRSQGRQPQHF,TGTGCCAGCAGCCGGTCCCAGGGAAGACAGCCCCAGCATTTT
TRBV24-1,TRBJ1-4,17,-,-,CATSDLLSGRVEEKLFF,TGTGCCACCAGTGATTTGCTTTCTGGCAGGGTTGAGGAAAAACTGTTTTTT
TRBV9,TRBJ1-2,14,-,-,CASSVVARNYGYTF,TGTGCCAGCAGCGTAGTGGCTCGTAACTATGGCTACACCTTC
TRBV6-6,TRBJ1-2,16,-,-,CASSYSTNQGGYGYTF,TGTGCCAGCAGTTACTCGACAAACCAGGGAGGGTATGGCTACACCTTC
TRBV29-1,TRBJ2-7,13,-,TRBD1,CSVQPTGSDEQYF,TGCAGCGTTCAACCGACAGGGTCCGACGAGCAGTACTTC
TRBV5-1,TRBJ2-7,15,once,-,CASSLGGAQPGEQYF,TGCGCCAGCAGCTTGGGGGGGGCGCAGCCCGGCGAGCAGTACTTC
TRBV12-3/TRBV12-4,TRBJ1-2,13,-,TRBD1,CASSPQGFYGYTF,TGTGCCAGCAGTCCACAGGGGTTTTATGGCTACACCTTC
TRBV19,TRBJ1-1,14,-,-,CASRPERQNTEAFF,TGTGCCAGTAGACCAGAAAGACAGAACACTGAAGCTTTCTTT
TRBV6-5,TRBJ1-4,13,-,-,CASSYYRAEKLFF,TGTGCCAGCAGTTACTACAGGGCTGAAAAACTGTTTTTT